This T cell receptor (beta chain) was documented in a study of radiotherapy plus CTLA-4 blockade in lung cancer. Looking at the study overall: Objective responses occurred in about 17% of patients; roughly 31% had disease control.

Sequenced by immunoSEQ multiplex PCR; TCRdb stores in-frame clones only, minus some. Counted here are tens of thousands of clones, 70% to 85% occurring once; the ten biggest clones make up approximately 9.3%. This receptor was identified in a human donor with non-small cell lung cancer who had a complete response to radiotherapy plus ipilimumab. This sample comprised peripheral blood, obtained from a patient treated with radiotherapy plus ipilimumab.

In DNA form, the CDR3 reads TGTGCCAGCAGTCGGAACCGAGTCGGGGAGCTGTTTTTT. Protein: CASSRNRVGELFF. The chain recombines TRBV6-5 with TRBJ2-2; no clear D. The V end lost 5 bases, the J end lost 7 bases, and 11 bases lay between the germline ends. The germline gives CDR1 MNHEY, CDR2 SVGAGI. The CDR3 is 13 amino acids.